The present T cell receptor beta chain was sequenced within a study of cytomegalovirus exposure and HLA in healthy donors. Whole-study findings and limits: Sequencing likely produced, as an artifact, a cluster of highly shared sequence variants.

This CDR3 is 16 amino acids long. Germline loops: CDR1 MNHEY, CDR2 SMNVEV (reference sequence). The V segment lost 5 bases and the J segment 0 bases; nucleotides outside the gene matches: 9. Remarks on this clone: The antigen remains undetermined.

The study ran its PCR with 60 Vbeta and 13 Jbeta primers. The assay was immunoSEQ multiplex PCR, and TCRdb's table has in-frame clones only and misses some. The sample has 150,000 to 200,000 clones, around 80% seen once. The sample taken for sequencing was PBMCs. This receptor was identified in a male donor in good health and CMV-seropositive. The chain is built from TRBV27 and TRBJ2-7; TRBD1 aligns across 8 bases. The CDR3 spells CASSPRQGTYSYEQYF. Written as DNA, the CDR3 is TGTGCCAGCAGTCCGCGACAGGGGACTTACTCCTACGAGCAGTACTTC.